Below are 28 T cell receptor beta chains sequenced from a single sample in a study of blood T cells in healthy people across ages. A second about 6 to 11 cycle PCR used barcoded and J-beta primers. TCRdb re-analysed the 5' RACE reads in MiXCR, keeping a single row per CDR3 protein. The sample yields hundreds of thousands of distinct CDR3 sequences, approximately 44% seen once. Sequences were obtained from blood. The receptors originated from a man in his sixties in good health.

V is TRBV12-3 or TRBV12-4 and J is TRBJ2-3, with 7 bases fitting TRBD1. The CDR3 totals 14 residues. Trimming took 8 bases from V and 2 from J; bases not matched to a gene: 7. CDR3 coding DNA: TGTGCCAGCGGTAACAGGGGTTCCACAGATACGCAGTATTTT. This translates into CASGNRGSTDTQYF.

This clonotype was seen more than once but under ten times. The V call is TRBV14, the J call TRBJ2-3; TRBD2 is a possible D gene (5 bases). The ends were cut back, 6 bases at V and 14 bases at J, with 18 bases in the middle. From germline, CDR1 is SGHDN and CDR2 FVKESK. The CDR3 has 12 amino acids. As DNA, the CDR3 is TGTGCCAGCAGTCCGATAGGGAGCTCCCTGTATTTT. Residues: CASSPIGSSLYF.

This clonotype was seen a handful of times. V gene TRBV18 combines with J gene TRBJ2-5; maybe TRBD1 (6 bases). The J call may be faulty, since TRBJ2-7 better matches the DNA end. CDR1 and CDR2 from the germline V gene are KGHSH and LQKENI. The CDR3 covers 13 residues. The CDR3 nucleotides read TGTGCCAGCTCACCGGACAGTGGGCGCGAGCAGTACTTC. Translation: CASSPDSGREQYF.

The rearrangement joins TRBV7-2 to TRBJ1-2; TRBD1 matches 7 bases. Trimming cost V 10 bases and J 0 bases; bases outside gene matches: 11. CDR1 and CDR2 (germline): SGHTA, FQGNSA. The CDR3 has 15 residues. This CDR3 is CAIPTGVIANYGYTF. CDR3 bases: TGTGCCATCCCAACAGGGGTCATAGCTAACTATGGCTACACCTTC.

V is TRBV10-2 and J is TRBJ2-7, with D hard to call. CDR3 length: 11 residues. The V gene lost 10 bases and the J gene lost 6 bases, with 13 bases spanning the gap. Germline CDR1 and CDR2: WSHSY and SAAADI. For the CDR3, the DNA is TGCGCCACCCAAGACCTTGCCGAGCAGTACTTC. Encoded protein: CATQDLAEQYF.

The J gene is TRBJ1-2, the V gene TRBV20-1; D is ambiguous. The CDR3 consists of 13 residues. Germline V gene sequence: CDR1 DFQATT, CDR2 SNEGSKA (reference sequence). V dropped 3 bases and J dropped 7 bases, with 15 bases sitting between them. The CDR3 region is CSASLLAARGYTF. Written as DNA, the CDR3 is TGCAGTGCTAGTCTCCTCGCGGCGCGTGGCTACACCTTC.

This clonotype was seen a handful of times. The chain combines TRBV20-1 with TRBJ2-5, with 7 positions matching TRBD1. The V gene end was trimmed by 1 base and the J gene end by 4 bases; junction bases not matched to a gene: 15. The CDR3 is 17 amino acids. From germline, CDR1 is DFQATT and CDR2 SNEGSKA (reference sequence). CDR3 protein: CSARGLRQGPTRETQYF. For the CDR3, the DNA is TGCAGTGCTAGAGGTTTACGACAGGGTCCCACACGAGAGACCCAGTACTTC.

V is TRBV27 and J is TRBJ1-1, with D possibly TRBD1 on 6 matching bases. V was trimmed by 7 bases and J by 1 base, leaving 10 bases between them. CDR3 length equals 13 residues. Germline CDR1 and CDR2: MNHEY and SMNVEV (reference sequence). This CDR3 is CASKYRENTEAFF. In DNA, the CDR3 is TGTGCCAGCAAATACAGGGAGAACACTGAAGCTTTCTTT.

Many counts were recorded for this clonotype. This rearrangement joins TRBV12-3 or TRBV12-4 to TRBJ1-5, with D unresolved. V dropped 4 bases and J dropped 1 base, with 11 bases sitting between them. CDR3 length: 15 amino acids. CDR3 nucleotides: TGTGCCAGCAGTTGGACGGTGGGGAGCAATCAGCCCCAGCATTTT. This translates into CASSWTVGSNQPQHF.

Many counts were recorded for this clonotype. The CDR3 protein is CASSFEAEQYF. The DNA of the CDR3 is TGTGCCAGCAGCTTTGAAGCCGAGCAGTACTTC. This chain uses TRBV5-5 with TRBJ2-5; D is undetermined. Near its end, the DNA agrees better with TRBJ2-7, so the J call may be wrong. The V gene's germline CDR1 is SGHKS and CDR2 YYEKEE (reference sequence). The CDR3 spans 11 residues.

The chain recombines TRBV3-1 with TRBJ2-7, with D possibly matching TRBD2 (5 bases). The CDR3 is 14 residues long. From germline, CDR1 is LGHDT and CDR2 YNNKEL (reference sequence). V gave up 3 bases and J gave up 0 bases, with 9 bases separating them. Here the CDR3 reads CASSQEDGSYEQYF. The DNA for the CDR3 is TGTGCCAGCAGCCAGGAGGACGGCTCCTACGAGCAGTACTTC.

This clonotype was observed at least ten times. The chain carries TRBV20-1 and TRBJ1-1; weak D call: TRBD1 (5 bases). In germline, CDR1 is DFQATT, CDR2 SNEGSKA (reference sequence). The CDR3 has 10 amino acids. V was pared by 6 bases and J by 12 bases, with 14 bases between. CDR3 nucleotide sequence: TGCAGTGCCACATGGGGGACTTCTTTCTTT. Translating it yields CSATWGTSFF.

This clonotype occurred once. V is TRBV7-2 and J is TRBJ1-3, with D hard to call. V was cut by 1 base and J by 1 base, with 8 bases left in between. This CDR3 has 15 residues. The germline V gene has CDR1 SGHTA and CDR2 FQGNSA. CDR3 loop: CASSLVLGSGNTIYF. The CDR3 coding sequence is TGTGCCAGCAGCTTAGTGCTGGGTTCTGGAAACACCATATATTTT.

Turning to this clonotype: Because it lacks the conserved phenylalanine or tryptophan at the end, this CDR3 is likely a read error. The V gene is TRBV9, the J gene TRBJ1-5; D remains ambiguous. CDR1 and CDR2 (germline): SGDLS, YYNGEE. The CDR3 is 12 residues long. V was trimmed by 0 bases and J by 2 bases, leaving 0 bases between them. The CDR3 region is CASSVGNQPQHV. The DNA for the CDR3 is TGTGCCAGCAGCGTAGGCAATCAGCCCCAGCATGTT.

This chain links TRBV3-1 with TRBJ2-7; D perhaps matches TRBD2 (7 bases). The CDR3 is made up of 16 amino acids. Germline V gene data show CDR1 as LGHDT and CDR2 as YNNKEL (reference sequence). Trimming removed 6 bases from V and 3 bases from J, with 21 bases in between. The CDR3 region is CASSQTSAGAFYEQYF. CDR3 bases: TGTGCCAGCAGTCAAACAAGCGCGGGGGCCTTCTACGAGCAGTACTTC.

This clonotype was recorded a few times. The chain employs TRBV7-2 and TRBJ2-3; D unclear. CDR1 and CDR2 from the germline V gene are SGHTA and FQGNSA. The V end was cut by 5 bases, the J end by 2 bases, with 20 bases between. This CDR3 has 17 residues. The CDR3: CASSPQRQGTFTDTQYF. CDR3 in DNA: TGTGCCAGCAGCCCCCAACGACAAGGAACGTTCACAGATACGCAGTATTTT.

V usage is TRBV12-5 and J usage is TRBJ1-1; the D gene is possibly TRBD1 (6 bases). Trimming shortened V by 6 bases and J by 3 bases, and 17 bases separated the two germline ends. Per the germline V gene, CDR1 is LGHNT and CDR2 is FRNRAP. The length of the CDR3 is 15 residues. The CDR3 reads CASGQQRGGYTEAFF. CDR3 bases: TGTGCTAGTGGCCAACAACGAGGGGGGTACACTGAAGCTTTCTTT. The whole variable domain, filled in from reference TRBV12-5 and TRBJ1-1, reads DARVTQTPRHKVTEMGQEVTMRCQPILGHNTVFWYRQTMMQGLELLAYFRNRAPLDDSGMPKDRFSAEMPDATLATLKIQPSEPRDSAVYFCASGQQRGGYTEAFFGQGTRLTVV.

This clonotype was detected a few times. The chain employs TRBV20-1 and TRBJ2-1; 7 bases are shared with TRBD1. Germline-derived CDR1 and CDR2 are DFQATT and SNEGSKA (reference sequence). The CDR3 runs 13 residues. J was trimmed by 7 bases and V by 0 bases; bases with no gene match: 3. Here the CDR3 DNA reads TGCAGTGCTAGAGATCTCAGGGGGAATGAGCAGTTCTTC. The encoded protein is CSARDLRGNEQFF.

DNA of the CDR3: TGTGCCAGCAGCTTAGGGTTCCGGACTTTGGGCTATGGCTACACCTTC. The encoded protein is CASSLGFRTLGYGYTF. The V gene is TRBV7-2, the J gene TRBJ1-2, with unresolved D. Germline CDR1 is SGHTA and CDR2 is FQGNSA. V gave up 1 base and J gave up 4 bases, with 16 bases separating them. This CDR3 is 16 amino acids long.

In this sample, this clonotype turned up a few times. V usage is TRBV29-1 and J usage is TRBJ1-2; D is unclear. Deletions cut 0 bases from V and 2 bases from J, with 7 bases between. The CDR3 totals 13 residues. Germline V gene data show CDR1 as SQVTM and CDR2 as ANQGSEA. Written as DNA, the CDR3 is TGCAGCGTTGAAGAACATCCAAACTATGGCTACACCTTC. It encodes CSVEEHPNYGYTF.

There are a few counts of this clonotype. The V gene is TRBV5-6, the J gene TRBJ2-1; 11 nucleotides line up with TRBD2. The junction had 7 bases not matched to a gene; V was cut back by 4 bases and J by 10 bases. This CDR3 region has 14 residues. Germline CDR1 SGHDT, CDR2 YYEEEE. This chain's CDR3 is CASSLSGGAEEQFF. CDR3 coding DNA: TGTGCCAGCAGCCTTAGCGGGGGGGCCGAGGAGCAGTTCTTC.

Only a few counts were recorded for this clonotype. This sequence joins TRBV27 and TRBJ2-3, with a weak D call TRBD1 (6 bases). The germline V gene has CDR1 MNHEY and CDR2 SMNVEV (reference sequence). The CDR3 is 15 amino acids. The V end was cut by 5 bases, the J end by 5 bases, with 17 bases between. This chain's CDR3 is CASSLRTALGDTQYF. CDR3 nucleotide sequence: TGTGCCAGCAGTCTTCGGACAGCCCTTGGAGATACGCAGTATTTT.

CDR3 in amino acids: CASRSGLAGEETQYF. The CDR3 DNA reads TGTGCCAGCAGATCGGGACTAGCGGGGGAAGAGACCCAGTACTTC. J is TRBJ2-5 and V is TRBV6-6; TRBD2 matches at 14 bases. CDR1 is MNHNY and CDR2 is SVGAGI in the germline V gene (reference sequence). This CDR3 is 15 amino acids long. Trimming cost V 6 bases and J 3 bases; bases outside gene matches: 3.

This clonotype was counted a few times. The chain employs TRBV4-1 and TRBJ2-7, with TRBD1 identical over 8 bases. Looked up from germline, CDR1 is MGHRA and CDR2 is YSYEKL. The CDR3 has 17 residues. Trimming removed 1 base from V and 7 bases from J; junction bases left unmatched: 15. The DNA for the CDR3 is TGCGCCAGCAGCCAAGCAATCCGGACAGGGTCTTTACGGGAGCAGTACTTC. Encoded protein: CASSQAIRTGSLREQYF.

The chain carries TRBV29-1 and TRBJ1-1, with D possibly TRBD1 on 5 matching bases. Trimming stripped 0 bases from V and 1 base from J, with 15 bases between. There are 16 residues in the CDR3. Germline CDR1 and CDR2: SQVTM and ANQGSEA. This chain's CDR3 is CSVEDRSEGENTEAFF. As DNA, the CDR3 is TGCAGCGTTGAAGATCGATCGGAAGGGGAGAACACTGAAGCTTTCTTT. The variable domain in full, with the rest retrieved from reference TRBV29-1 and TRBJ1-1, is SAVISQKPSRDICQRGTSLTIQCQVDSQVTMMFWYRQQPGQSLTLIATANQGSEATYESGFVIDKFPISRPNLTFSTLTVSNMSPEDSSIYLCSVEDRSEGENTEAFFGQGTRLTVV.

CDR3 amino acids: CASSSQTGILYTEAFF. The CDR3 DNA follows: TGCGCCAGCAGCTCACAGACAGGGATCTTATACACTGAAGCTTTCTTT. The chain carries TRBV5-1 and TRBJ1-1, with 7 nucleotides matching TRBD1. Germline V CDR1 and CDR2: SGHRS, YFSETQ. The length of the CDR3 is 16 residues. V lost 3 bases to trimming and J lost 3 bases; unmatched junction nucleotides: 11.

In this sample, this clonotype turned up once. V gene TRBV7-2 combines with J gene TRBJ2-3; 13 bases line up with TRBD2. With V trimmed by 4 bases and J by 5 bases, 9 bases remained unmatched. The length of the CDR3 is 17 residues. Germline CDR1 SGHTA, CDR2 FQGNSA. CDR3: CTSSSRLAGGLGDTQYF. The CDR3 nucleotides read TGTACCAGCAGCTCCCGACTAGCGGGGGGTTTAGGAGATACGCAGTATTTT.

This clonotype showed up just a few times. J is TRBJ2-5 and V is TRBV6-1, with 8 bases that match TRBD2. Trimming removed 3 bases from V and 5 bases from J; junction bases left unmatched: 8. The CDR3 is 15 residues long. Per the germline V gene, CDR1 is MNHNS and CDR2 is SASEGT. CDR3 nucleotides: TGTGCCAGCAGTGAGGCCAGCGGGGGTGGGGAGACCCAGTACTTC. It codes for CASSEASGGGETQYF.